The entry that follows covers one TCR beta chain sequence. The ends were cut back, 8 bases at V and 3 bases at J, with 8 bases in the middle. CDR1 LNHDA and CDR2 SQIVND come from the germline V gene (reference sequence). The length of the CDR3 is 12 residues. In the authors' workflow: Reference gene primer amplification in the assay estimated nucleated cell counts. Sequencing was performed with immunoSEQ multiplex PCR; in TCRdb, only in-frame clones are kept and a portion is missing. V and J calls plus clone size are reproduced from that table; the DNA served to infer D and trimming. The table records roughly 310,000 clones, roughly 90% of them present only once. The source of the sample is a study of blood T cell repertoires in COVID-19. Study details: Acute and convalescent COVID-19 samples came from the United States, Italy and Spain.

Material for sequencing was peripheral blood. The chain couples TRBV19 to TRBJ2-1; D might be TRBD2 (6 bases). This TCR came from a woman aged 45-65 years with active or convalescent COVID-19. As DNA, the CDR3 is TGTGCCAGTTCCGGGGGCTACAATGAGCAGTTCTTC. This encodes CASSGGYNEQFF.